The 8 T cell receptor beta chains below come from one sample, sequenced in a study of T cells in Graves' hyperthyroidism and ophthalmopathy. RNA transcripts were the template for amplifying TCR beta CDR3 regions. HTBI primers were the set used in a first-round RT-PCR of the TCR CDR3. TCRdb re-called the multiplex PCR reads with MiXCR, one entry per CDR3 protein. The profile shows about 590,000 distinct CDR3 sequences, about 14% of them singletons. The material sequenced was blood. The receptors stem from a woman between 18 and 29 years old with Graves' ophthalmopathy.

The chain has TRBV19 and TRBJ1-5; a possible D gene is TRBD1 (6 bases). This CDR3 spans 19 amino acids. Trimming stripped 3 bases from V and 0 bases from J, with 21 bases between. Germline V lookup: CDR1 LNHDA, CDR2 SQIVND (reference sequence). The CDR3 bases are TGTGCCAGTAGTATGGTAGGACAGCGACCAACTTATAGCAATCAGCCCCAGCATTTT. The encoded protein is CASSMVGQRPTYSNQPQHF.

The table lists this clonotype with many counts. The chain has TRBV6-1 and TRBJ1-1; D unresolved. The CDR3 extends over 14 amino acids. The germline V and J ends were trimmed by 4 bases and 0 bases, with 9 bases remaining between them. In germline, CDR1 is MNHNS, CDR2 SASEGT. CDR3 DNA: TGTGCCAGCAGTGGGTTCCTCATGAACACTGAAGCTTTCTTT. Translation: CASSGFLMNTEAFF.

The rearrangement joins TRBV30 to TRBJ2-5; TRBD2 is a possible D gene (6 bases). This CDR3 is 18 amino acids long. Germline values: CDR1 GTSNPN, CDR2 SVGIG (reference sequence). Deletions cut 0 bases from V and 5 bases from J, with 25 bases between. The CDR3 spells CAWSVLGMRDRRGETQYF. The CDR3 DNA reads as TGTGCCTGGAGTGTACTGGGGATGAGGGACCGACGGGGGGAGACCCAGTACTTC.

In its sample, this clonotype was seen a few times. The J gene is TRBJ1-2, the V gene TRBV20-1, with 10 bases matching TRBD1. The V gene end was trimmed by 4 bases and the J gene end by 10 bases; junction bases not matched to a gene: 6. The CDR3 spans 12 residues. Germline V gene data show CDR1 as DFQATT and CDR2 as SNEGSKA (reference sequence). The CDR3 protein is CSAIGTGEDYTF. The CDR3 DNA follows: TGCAGTGCTATAGGGACAGGGGAAGACTACACCTTC.

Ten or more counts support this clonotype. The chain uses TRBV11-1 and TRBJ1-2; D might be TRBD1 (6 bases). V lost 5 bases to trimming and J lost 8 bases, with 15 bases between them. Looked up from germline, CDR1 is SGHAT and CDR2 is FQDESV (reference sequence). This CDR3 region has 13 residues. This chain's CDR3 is CASSPQGERGYTF. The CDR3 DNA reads TGTGCCAGCAGCCCACAGGGAGAAAGGGGCTACACCTTC. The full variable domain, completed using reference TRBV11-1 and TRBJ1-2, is EAEVAQSPRYKITEKSQAVAFWCDPISGHATLYWYRQILGQGPELLVQFQDESVVDDSQLPKDRFSAERLKGVDSTLKIQPAELGDSAMYLCASSPQGERGYTFGSGTRLTVV.

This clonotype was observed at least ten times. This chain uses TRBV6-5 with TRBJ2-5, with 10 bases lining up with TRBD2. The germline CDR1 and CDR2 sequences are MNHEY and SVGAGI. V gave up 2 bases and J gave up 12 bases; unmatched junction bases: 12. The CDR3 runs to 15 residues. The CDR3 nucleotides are TGTGCCAGCAGTTACGAACTTGATAGCGGGAGGATGGAGTACTTC. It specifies CASSYELDSGRMEYF.

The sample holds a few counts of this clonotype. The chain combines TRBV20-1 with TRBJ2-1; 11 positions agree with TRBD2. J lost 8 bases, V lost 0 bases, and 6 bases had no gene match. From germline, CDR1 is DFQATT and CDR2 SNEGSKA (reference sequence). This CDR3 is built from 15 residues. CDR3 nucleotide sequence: TGCAGTGCTAGAGATCACACTAGCGGGAGTGATGAGCAGTTCTTC. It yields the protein CSARDHTSGSDEQFF.

The CDR3 sequence is CASSLYLRGGGEVYEQYF. The CDR3 DNA follows: TGTGCCAGCAGCTTATACCTGAGGGGGGGGGGTGAGGTCTACGAGCAGTACTTC. The V gene is TRBV12-3 or TRBV12-4, the J gene TRBJ2-7; D might be TRBD2 (7 bases). The V end lost 6 bases, the J end lost 3 bases, and 27 bases lay between the germline ends. This CDR3 is 18 amino acids long.